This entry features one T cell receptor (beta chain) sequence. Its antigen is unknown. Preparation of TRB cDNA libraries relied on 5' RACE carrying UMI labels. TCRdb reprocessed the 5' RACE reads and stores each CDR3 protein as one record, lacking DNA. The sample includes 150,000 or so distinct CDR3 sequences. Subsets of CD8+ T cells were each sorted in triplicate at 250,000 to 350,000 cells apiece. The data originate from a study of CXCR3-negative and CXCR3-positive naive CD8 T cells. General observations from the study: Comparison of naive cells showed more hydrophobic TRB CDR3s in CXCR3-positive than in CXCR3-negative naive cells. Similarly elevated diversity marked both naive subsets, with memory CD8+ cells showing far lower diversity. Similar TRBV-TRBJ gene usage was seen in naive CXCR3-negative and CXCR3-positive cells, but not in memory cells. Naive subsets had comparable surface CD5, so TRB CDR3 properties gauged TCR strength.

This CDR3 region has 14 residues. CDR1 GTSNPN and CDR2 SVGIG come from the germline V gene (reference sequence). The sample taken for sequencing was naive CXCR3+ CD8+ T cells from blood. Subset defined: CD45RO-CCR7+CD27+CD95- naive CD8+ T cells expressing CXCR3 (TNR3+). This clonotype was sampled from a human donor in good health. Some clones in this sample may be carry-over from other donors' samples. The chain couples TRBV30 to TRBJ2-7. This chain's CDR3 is CAWSLQGTSYEQYF.